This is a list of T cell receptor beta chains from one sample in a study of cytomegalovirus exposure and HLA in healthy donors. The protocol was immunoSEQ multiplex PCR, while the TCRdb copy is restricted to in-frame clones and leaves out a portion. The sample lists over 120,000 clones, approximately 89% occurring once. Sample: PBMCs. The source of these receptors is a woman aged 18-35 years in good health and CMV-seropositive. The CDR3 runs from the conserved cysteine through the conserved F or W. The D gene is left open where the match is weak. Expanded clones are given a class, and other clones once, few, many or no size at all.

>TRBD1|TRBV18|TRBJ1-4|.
CASSLRTTGPNEKLFF
TGTGCCAGCTCGTTGCGTACGACAGGGCCTAATGAAAAACTGTTTTTT
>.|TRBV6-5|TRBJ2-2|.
CAVAGDNTGELFF
TGTGCCGTAGCCGGAGATAACACCGGGGAGCTGTTTTTT
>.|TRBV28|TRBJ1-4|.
CASSFLSGSGEKLFF
TGTGCCAGCAGTTTCCTTTCTGGGTCGGGGGAAAAACTGTTTTTT
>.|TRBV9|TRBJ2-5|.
CASSVGESQETQYF
TGTGCCAGCAGCGTAGGGGAGTCCCAAGAGACCCAGTACTTC
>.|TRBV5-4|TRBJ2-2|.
CASSKTRPGELFF
TGTGCCAGCAGCAAGACTAGACCCGGGGAGCTGTTTTTT
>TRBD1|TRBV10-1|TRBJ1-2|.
CAIPGDRPSYGYTF
TGCGCCATCCCGGGGGACAGACCCTCCTATGGCTACACCTTC
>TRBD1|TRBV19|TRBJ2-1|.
CASRSWTGNEQFF
TGTGCCAGTAGATCTTGGACAGGGAATGAGCAGTTCTTC
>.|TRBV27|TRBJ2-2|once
CPQTATNTGELFF
TGTCCACAGACAGCCACGAACACCGGGGAGCTGTTTTTT
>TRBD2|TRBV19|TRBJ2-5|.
CASSATSGGETQYF
TGTGCCAGTAGTGCAACTAGCGGGGGAGAGACCCAGTACTTC
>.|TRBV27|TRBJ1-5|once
CASSSGNQPQHF
TGTGCCAGCAGTTCCGGCAATCAGCCCCAGCATTTT
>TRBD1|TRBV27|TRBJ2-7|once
CASRGGTGAYEQYF
TGTGCCAGCAGGGGCGGGACAGGGGCCTACGAGCAGTACTTC
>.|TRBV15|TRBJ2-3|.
CATSRDWGGGSTDTQYF
TGTGCCACCAGCAGAGATTGGGGCGGGGGCAGCACAGATACGCAGTATTTT
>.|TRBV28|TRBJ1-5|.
CASVLGGNQPQHF
TGTGCCAGCGTCCTCGGAGGGAATCAGCCCCAGCATTTT
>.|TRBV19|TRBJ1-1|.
CATAGQLNTEAFF
TGTGCCACTGCTGGACAGCTGAACACTGAAGCTTTCTTT
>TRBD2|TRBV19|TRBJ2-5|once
CASRGGLETQYF
TGTGCCAGCCGGGGGGGTTTGGAGACCCAGTACTTC
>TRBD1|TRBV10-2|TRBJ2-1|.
CASRDPGQGLGEQFF
TGCGCCAGCAGAGACCCGGGACAGGGGTTGGGTGAGCAGTTCTTC
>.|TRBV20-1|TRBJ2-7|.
CSVGPYEQYF
TGCAGTGTTGGCCCCTACGAGCAGTACTTC
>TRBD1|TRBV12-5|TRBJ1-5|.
CASALQGGEQPQHF
TGTGCTAGTGCCCTCCAGGGGGGTGAACAGCCCCAGCATTTT
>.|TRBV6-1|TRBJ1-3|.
CASSFDTTIYF
TGTGCCAGCAGTTTCGACACCACCATATATTTT
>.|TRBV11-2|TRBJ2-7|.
CASSYGADEQYF
TGTGCCAGCAGTTACGGCGCGGATGAGCAGTACTTC
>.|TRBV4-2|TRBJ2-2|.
CASRLVRAGNTGELFF
TGTGCCAGCAGGTTGGTGAGGGCCGGGAACACCGGGGAGCTGTTTTTT
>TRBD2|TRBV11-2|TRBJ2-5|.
CASRTTAGGHETQYF
TGTGCCAGCAGAACCACAGCGGGGGGGCATGAGACCCAGTACTTC
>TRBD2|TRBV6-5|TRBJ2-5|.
CASSWGTSDQETQYF
TGTGCCAGCAGTTGGGGGACTAGCGACCAAGAGACCCAGTACTTC
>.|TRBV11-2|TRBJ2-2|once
CASSLSGGLSNTGELFF
TGTGCCAGCAGCTTGTCGGGGGGCCTTTCGAACACCGGGGAGCTGTTTTTT
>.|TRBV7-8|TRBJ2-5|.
CASSLGTRETQYF
TGTGCCAGCAGCCTAGGGACACGAGAGACCCAGTACTTC
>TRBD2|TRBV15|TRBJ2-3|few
CATSSKRGAPDTQYF
TGTGCCACCAGTTCCAAGCGGGGGGCCCCAGATACGCAGTATTTT
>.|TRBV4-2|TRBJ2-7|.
CASSLGDGSSYEQYF
TGTGCCAGCAGCCTAGGGGACGGGAGCTCCTACGAGCAGTACTTC
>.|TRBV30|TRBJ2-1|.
CAWGFGNEQFF
TGTGCCTGGGGTTTCGGCAATGAGCAGTTCTTC
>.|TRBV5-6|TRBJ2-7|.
CASSLQGREQYF
TGTGCCAGCAGTCTACAGGGTAGAGAGCAGTACTTC
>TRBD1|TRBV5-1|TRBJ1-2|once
CASSLAGQGNYGYTF
TGCGCCAGCAGCTTGGCCGGACAGGGAAACTATGGCTACACCTTC
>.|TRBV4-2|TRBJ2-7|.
CASSPGQASRFYEQYF
TGTGCCAGCAGCCCTGGCCAGGCTAGCCGATTCTACGAGCAGTACTTC
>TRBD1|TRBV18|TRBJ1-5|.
CASSPPGDRVSQPQHF
TGTGCCAGCTCACCACCGGGGGACAGGGTCTCCCAGCCCCAGCATTTT
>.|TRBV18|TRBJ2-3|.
CASSPGRETDTQYF
TGTGCCAGCTCACCTGGGAGAGAGACAGATACGCAGTATTTT
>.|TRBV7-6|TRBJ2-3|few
CASSLRDSQADTQYF
TGTGCCAGCAGCTTACGGGACTCACAGGCAGATACGCAGTATTTT
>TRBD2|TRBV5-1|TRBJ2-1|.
CASSLGTSVGEQFF
TGCGCCAGCAGCTTGGGGACTAGCGTGGGGGAGCAGTTCTTC
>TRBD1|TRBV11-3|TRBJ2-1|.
CASSLDFTRGPDEQFF
TGTGCCAGCAGCTTAGATTTTACCAGGGGGCCGGATGAGCAGTTCTTC
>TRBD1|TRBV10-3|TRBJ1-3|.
CAIRSSGTGRGNTIYF
TGTGCCATCAGGAGCTCCGGGACAGGGCGAGGAAACACCATATATTTT
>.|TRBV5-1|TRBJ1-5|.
CASSLDGGNQPQHF
TGCGCCAGCAGCTTGGACGGGGGTAATCAGCCCCAGCATTTT
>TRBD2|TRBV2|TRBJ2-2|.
CASSAGLAVTGELFF
TGTGCCAGCAGTGCGGGACTAGCGGTCACCGGGGAGCTGTTTTTT
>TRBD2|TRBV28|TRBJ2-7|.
CASSLSLAGGPDEQYF
TGTGCCAGCAGTTTAAGCTTAGCGGGGGGGCCGGACGAGCAGTACTTC
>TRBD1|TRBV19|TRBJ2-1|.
CASSIQGQGLYNEQFF
TGTGCCAGTAGTATTCAGGGACAGGGGCTTTACAATGAGCAGTTCTTC
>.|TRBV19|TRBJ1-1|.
CASRGWLTNTEAFF
TGTGCCAGTCGAGGGTGGCTTACTAACACTGAAGCTTTCTTT
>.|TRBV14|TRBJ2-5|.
CASSLRLNREETQYF
TGTGCCAGCAGCCTACGACTTAACAGGGAGGAGACCCAGTACTTC
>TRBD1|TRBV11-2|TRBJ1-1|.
CASSDRLTGLYTEAFF
TGTGCCAGCAGCGACCGATTGACAGGGCTGTACACTGAAGCTTTCTTT
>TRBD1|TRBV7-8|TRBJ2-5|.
CASSLEGQALETQYF
TGTGCCAGCAGCTTAGAGGGACAGGCTCTGGAGACCCAGTACTTC
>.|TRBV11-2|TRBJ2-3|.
CASSLVSAADTQYF
TGTGCCAGCAGCTTAGTGTCAGCGGCAGATACGCAGTATTTT
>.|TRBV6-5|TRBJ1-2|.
CASSRTGSHGYTF
TGTGCCAGCAGTCGTACAGGGAGCCATGGCTACACCTTC
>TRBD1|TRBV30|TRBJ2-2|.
CAWRLDRINTGELFF
TGTGCCTGGAGGTTGGACAGGATCAACACCGGGGAGCTGTTTTTT
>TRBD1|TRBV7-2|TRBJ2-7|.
CASSTTGARYEQYF
TGTGCCAGCAGCACCACAGGGGCGAGGTACGAGCAGTACTTC
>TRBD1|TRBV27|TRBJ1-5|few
CASSLYPAGGGQPQHF
TGTGCCAGCAGTTTATATCCGGCAGGGGGTGGTCAGCCCCAGCATTTT
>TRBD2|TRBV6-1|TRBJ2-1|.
CASSEGAGGYNEQFF
TGTGCCAGCAGTGAAGGAGCGGGGGGTTACAATGAGCAGTTCTTC